This T cell receptor (beta chain) originates from a study of shared clonotypes between healthy human individuals. Healthy HIV-negative adults without recent acute infections or vaccinations served as donors. This clone was counted a single time. CDR3 length: 15 residues. CDR1 MGHRA and CDR2 YSYEKL come from the germline V gene. The V end lost 1 base, the J end lost 6 bases, and 13 bases lay between the germline ends. Repertoires were generated with immunoSEQ multiplex PCR, while TCRdb's copy carries only in-frame clones and drops some. The table has 75,000 to 100,000 clones, around half seen once; the top ten hold around 15%.

The clonotype was recovered from a woman aged 40 to 50 in good health. Some clones in this sample may be carry-over from other donors' samples. V gene TRBV4-1 combines with J gene TRBJ2-4, with unresolved D. Source material: PBMCs. The CDR3 loop reads CASSQGEGSGNIQYF. In DNA, the CDR3 is TGCGCCAGCAGCCAAGGAGAAGGGTCTGGAAACATTCAGTACTTC.